These 16 T cell receptor beta chains were sequenced from one sample in a study of T cells in Graves' hyperthyroidism and ophthalmopathy. The source material, RNA transcripts, was used to amplify TCR beta CDR3 regions. Initially, a first-round RT-PCR of the TCR CDR3 employed the HTBI primer set. TCRdb reprocessed the multiplex PCR reads with MiXCR, giving one entry per CDR3 protein. The repertoire has around 450,000 distinct CDR3 sequences, 15% to 18% of them found once; the top ten carry roughly 7.7%. Sequenced: blood. These receptors were taken from a woman aged 18-29 years with Graves' hyperthyroidism.

This clonotype was recorded many times. The chain employs TRBV3-1 and TRBJ1-4, with a possible D match to TRBD1 (5 bases). V was clipped by 4 bases and J by 4 bases, with 13 bases between them. The CDR3 is made up of 15 amino acids. Per germline, CDR1 LGHDT and CDR2 YNNKEL (reference sequence). The CDR3 spells CASSLQGTGNEKLFF. The DNA of the CDR3 is TGTGCCAGCAGCCTCCAGGGCACGGGTAATGAAAAACTGTTTTTT. Based on the CDR3 plus reference TRBV3-1 and TRBJ1-4, the full variable domain is DTAVSQTPKYLVTQMGNDKSIKCEQNLGHDTMYWYKQDSKKFLKIMFSYNNKELIINETVPNRFSPKSPDKAHLNLHINSLELGDSAVYFCASSLQGTGNEKLFFGSGTQLSVL.

This clonotype was observed many times. The genes are TRBV12-3 or TRBV12-4 and TRBJ2-7; 9 bases match TRBD1. The CDR3 contains 15 residues. The V gene end was trimmed by 6 bases and the J gene end by 2 bases; junction bases not matched to a gene: 8. This CDR3 reads CASSRRTGAAYEQYF. As DNA, the CDR3 is TGTGCCAGCAGCCGGAGGACAGGGGCGGCCTACGAGCAGTACTTC.

The chain uses TRBV2 and TRBJ2-7; D perhaps matches TRBD2 (7 bases). The CDR3 length is 11 residues. From germline, CDR1 is SNHLY and CDR2 FYNNEI. V was trimmed by 8 bases and J by 6 bases, leaving 11 bases between them. The CDR3 sequence is CASGGAAEQYF. CDR3 coding DNA: TGTGCCAGCGGGGGGGCAGCCGAGCAGTACTTC.

The sample holds many counts of this clonotype. This chain uses TRBV20-1 with TRBJ2-7; either TRBD1 or TRBD2 may supply D (5 bases each). V was shortened by 2 bases and J by 3 bases, with 17 bases between the two germline ends. The CDR3 runs 15 residues. Germline CDR1 reads DFQATT; CDR2 reads SNEGSKA (reference sequence). CDR3: CSARPAGQGSYEQYF. The CDR3 nucleotides are TGCAGTGCTAGACCTGCGGGTCAGGGAAGCTACGAGCAGTACTTC.

There are a few counts of this clonotype. V and J are TRBV5-1 and TRBJ2-5; TRBD2 agrees at 11 bases. Germline V gene sequence: CDR1 SGHRS, CDR2 YFSETQ. V lost 4 bases to trimming and J lost 1 base; unmatched junction nucleotides: 6. The CDR3 runs to 16 residues. Here the CDR3 DNA reads TGCGCCAGCAGCGGAGGACTAGCGGGCCTCCAAGAGACCCAGTACTTC. Translated: CASSGGLAGLQETQYF.

The chain is built from TRBV30 and TRBJ1-1; D remains unclear. The CDR3 has 14 amino acids. Germline V gives CDR1 GTSNPN, CDR2 SVGIG (reference sequence). The V end was cut by 2 bases, the J end by 1 base, with 11 bases between. The CDR3 sequence is CAWSPSWGNTEAFF. For the CDR3, the DNA is TGTGCCTGGAGTCCCAGCTGGGGGAACACTGAAGCTTTCTTT.

This clonotype was seen ten or more times. The J gene is TRBJ1-4, the V gene TRBV30; weak D call: TRBD1 (6 bases). V lost 3 bases and J 6 bases, leaving 14 bases between the germline ends. The CDR3 consists of 14 residues. Germline CDR1 is GTSNPN and CDR2 is SVGIG (reference sequence). CDR3 loop: CAWSPKGEDEKLFF. CDR3 sequence (DNA): TGTGCCTGGAGCCCTAAGGGGGAGGATGAAAAACTGTTTTTT.

The V gene is TRBV6-2 or TRBV6-3, the J gene TRBJ1-6; tentative D call: TRBD1 (6 bases). The ends were cut back, 6 bases at V and 7 bases at J, with 16 bases in the middle. CDR1 MNHEY and CDR2 SVGEGT come from the germline V gene. The CDR3 contains 15 residues. The CDR3 DNA sequence: TGTGCCAGCAGCCCTGGAGCAGGGGCAAATTCACCCCTCCACTTT. This translates into CASSPGAGANSPLHF.

In this sample, this clonotype turned up a few times. The chain joins TRBV6-4 to TRBJ2-6, with 8 bases lining up with TRBD1. CDR1 is MRHNA, CDR2 SNTAGT, per germline. The CDR3 has 17 amino acids. The trim removed 3 bases at V and 2 bases at J, leaving 6 bases unmatched. As DNA, the CDR3 is TGTGCCAGCAGTGAAAGTCAGGGGGCGCCTGGGGCCAACGTCCTGACTTTC. Its translation is CASSESQGAPGANVLTF.

This clonotype was recorded many times. The gene calls are TRBV28 and TRBJ1-5, with unresolved D. Germline V gene data show CDR1 as MDHEN and CDR2 as SYDVKM. CDR3 length: 14 residues. Trimming took 7 bases from V and 1 from J, leaving 11 bases between them. DNA for the CDR3: TGTGCCAGCAATAGAGGGCGCAGCAATCAGCCCCAGCATTTT. This translates into CASNRGRSNQPQHF. The full variable domain, completed using reference TRBV28 and TRBJ1-5, is DVKVTQSSRYLVKRTGEKVFLECVQDMDHENMFWYRQDPGLGLRLIYFSYDVKMKEKGDIPEGYSVSREKKERFSLILESASTNQTSMYLCASNRGRSNQPQHFGDGTRLSIL.

This clonotype was seen at least ten times. This chain uses TRBV5-1 with TRBJ2-7, with TRBD1 identical over 8 bases. Germline V gives CDR1 SGHRS, CDR2 YFSETQ. This CDR3 is 16 amino acids long. The J segment lost 2 bases and the V segment lost 3 bases, leaving 10 bases of the junction unmatched. The CDR3 region has the DNA TGCGCCAGCAGCTCCGGCGTGGGGACAGGTACCTACGAGCAGTACTTC. Protein sequence: CASSSGVGTGTYEQYF.

This clonotype has ten or more counts. The V gene is TRBV12-3 or TRBV12-4, the J gene TRBJ1-4; a weak D match, TRBD1 (5 bases). The V gene lost 5 bases and the J gene lost 4 bases, with 14 bases spanning the gap. The CDR3 is 15 residues long. The DNA for the CDR3 is TGTGCCAGCAGTCCGAGTCGGGGCTATAATGAAAAACTGTTTTTT. Encoded protein: CASSPSRGYNEKLFF.

V is TRBV20-1 and J is TRBJ2-1, with a weak D call TRBD2 (5 bases). V lost 0 bases and J 4 bases, leaving 16 bases between the germline ends. The CDR3 is 16 residues long. Germline V gives CDR1 DFQATT, CDR2 SNEGSKA (reference sequence). The CDR3 loop reads CSARESGEVSYNEQFF. For the CDR3, the DNA is TGCAGTGCTAGAGAAAGCGGTGAGGTTTCTTACAATGAGCAGTTCTTC.

The chain employs TRBV30 and TRBJ2-1; TRBD2 matches at 11 bases. This CDR3 has 19 amino acids. V trimming: 4 bases; J trimming: 0 bases; junction bases outside the gene matches: 14. CDR1 GTSNPN and CDR2 SVGIG come from the germline V gene (reference sequence). The CDR3 region has the DNA TGTGCCTGGATAGCGGGAGGGTCCCTATACAAGAGCTCCTACAATGAGCAGTTCTTC. Translated: CAWIAGGSLYKSSYNEQFF.

Note on this clonotype: At one end the junction does not follow the germline gene, possibly because of a read error. The chain links TRBV12-3 or TRBV12-4 to TRBJ2-7; 11 bases map to TRBD2. This CDR3 spans 15 amino acids. Here the CDR3 reads CASTSWASGRTGQVF. The DNA of the CDR3 is TGTGCCAGCACCTCTTGGGCTAGCGGGAGGACGGGACAGGTTTTC.

This clonotype was observed at least ten times. The rearrangement joins TRBV28 to TRBJ2-3; no definite D call. The CDR3 covers 14 residues. Trimming took off 5 bases at V and 3 bases at J, with 12 bases between the two ends. CDR1 MDHEN and CDR2 SYDVKM come from the germline V gene. The CDR3 is CASSTRVFTDTQYF. Here the CDR3 DNA reads TGTGCCAGCAGTACAAGGGTATTTACAGATACGCAGTATTTT.